One sample yielded the 28 T cell receptor beta chains listed below, sequenced in a study of neoadjuvant nivolumab and ipilimumab in lung cancer. TCRdb keeps only in-frame clones here, not all; method: immunoSEQ multiplex PCR. The sample records about 4,300 clones, 75% to 85% being singletons. This material consisted of normal lung tissue adjacent to the tumor, taken after neoadjuvant nivolumab, alone or with ipilimumab, at or shortly before surgery. The receptors shown here come from an adult with non-small cell lung cancer. Some clones in this sample may be carry-over from other donors' samples.

The V call is TRBV5-1, the J call TRBJ1-1; TRBD1 matches at 9 bases. This CDR3 contains 16 residues. CDR1 is SGHRS, CDR2 YFSETQ, per germline. V gave up 1 base and J gave up 6 bases; unmatched junction bases: 10. CDR3: CASSLYMGQGVPEAFF. The CDR3 DNA reads as TGCGCCAGCAGCTTGTATATGGGACAGGGCGTGCCTGAAGCTTTCTTT.

The genes are TRBV7-2 and TRBJ2-3; D is unclear. The germline V and J ends were trimmed by 1 base and 3 bases, with 5 bases remaining between them. The CDR3 spans 13 residues. The germline gives CDR1 SGHTA, CDR2 FQGNSA. This CDR3 is CASSLVRTDTQYF. The CDR3, as DNA: TGTGCCAGCAGCTTAGTCCGAACAGATACGCAGTATTTT.

V is TRBV5-4 and J is TRBJ2-7; D uncertain. The germline gives CDR1 SGHNT, CDR2 YYREEE (reference sequence). The CDR3 has 11 amino acids. Deletions cut 1 base from V and 6 bases from J, with 5 bases between. The CDR3 protein is CASSLRSEQYF. The CDR3 DNA reads as TGTGCCAGCAGCTTGAGGAGCGAGCAGTACTTC.

The chain is built from TRBV30 and TRBJ2-1, with TRBD2 matching 7 bases. The length of the CDR3 is 12 residues. The germline gives CDR1 GTSNPN, CDR2 SVGIG (reference sequence). Losses at the gene ends were 3 bases for V and 7 bases for J; bases not matched to a gene: 3. The CDR3 loop is CAWRRGYNEQFF. DNA for the CDR3: TGTGCCTGGAGGCGGGGGTATAATGAGCAGTTCTTC. The full variable domain, with the rest looked up from reference TRBV30 and TRBJ2-1, is SQTIHQWPATLVQPVGSPLSLECTVEGTSNPNLYWYRQAAGRGLQLLFYSVGIGQISSEVPQNLSASRPQDRQFILSSKKLLLSDSGFYLCAWRRGYNEQFFGPGTRLTVL.

V gene TRBV2 combines with J gene TRBJ1-1; tentative D call: TRBD1 (6 bases). Germline CDR1 reads SNHLY; CDR2 reads FYNNEI. This CDR3 is 14 amino acids long. V lost 5 bases, J lost 5 bases, and 15 bases lay in between. Here the CDR3 reads CASSTQGLRTEAFF. The DNA for the CDR3 is TGTGCCAGCAGTACACAGGGACTTAGGACTGAAGCTTTCTTT.

V is TRBV27 and J is TRBJ1-6; 9 positions agree with TRBD1. The CDR3 runs 14 residues. Germline CDR1 reads MNHEY; CDR2 reads SMNVEV (reference sequence). V lost 5 bases and J lost 8; bases outside the gene matches: 4. The CDR3 DNA is TGTGCCAGCAGTCCCGGACAGGGGTATTCACCCCTCCACTTT. This encodes CASSPGQGYSPLHF.

The chain couples TRBV7-2 to TRBJ2-7, with 13 positions matching TRBD2. The V gene end was trimmed by 3 bases and the J gene end by 2 bases; junction bases not matched to a gene: 1. The CDR3 runs 15 residues. The germline CDR1 and CDR2 sequences are SGHTA and FQGNSA. The DNA of the CDR3 is TGTGCCAGCAGCTTCGGGACTAGCGGGACCTACGAGCAGTACTTC. Residues: CASSFGTSGTYEQYF.

This chain uses TRBV4-2 with TRBJ1-1, with D perhaps TRBD1 (6 bases). The ends were cut back, 4 bases at V and 4 bases at J, with 22 bases in the middle. Looked up from germline, CDR1 is LGHNA and CDR2 is YNFKEQ. The CDR3 length is 17 residues. CDR3 nucleotide sequence: TGTGCCAGCAGCCCTAGATTAACGGGAGGGGGTGGCACTGAAGCTTTCTTT. This codes for CASSPRLTGGGGTEAFF.

The J gene is TRBJ1-2, the V gene TRBV19; TRBD1 matches at 7 bases. Trimming at V came to 5 bases and at J to 1 base, leaving 10 bases not matched to a gene. The germline V gene encodes CDR1 LNHDA and CDR2 SQIVND (reference sequence). This CDR3 is 16 amino acids long. CDR3 coding DNA: TGTGCCAGTAGTCTCTACTCGACAGGGAATAACTATGGCTACACCTTC. Translation: CASSLYSTGNNYGYTF.

V and J are TRBV4-3 and TRBJ2-1; D is undetermined. This CDR3 spans 15 amino acids. From germline, CDR1 is LGHNA and CDR2 YSLEER. Deletions cut 1 base from V and 6 bases from J, with 13 bases between. CDR3 nucleotide sequence: TGCGCCAGCAGCCAAGTAACCACTAAGCGCAATGAGCAGTTCTTC. Protein: CASSQVTTKRNEQFF.

This chain uses TRBV7-2 with TRBJ2-5; 10 bases line up with TRBD1. V was pared by 2 bases and J by 5 bases, with 8 bases of the junction left unmatched. Germline V gives CDR1 SGHTA, CDR2 FQGNSA. The CDR3 is 16 residues long. The CDR3 loop is CASSLQGQGTWETQYF. The CDR3 DNA follows: TGTGCCAGCAGCTTACAGGGACAGGGGACTTGGGAGACCCAGTACTTC.

A few counts support this clone. V usage is TRBV7-2 and J usage is TRBJ2-7; perhaps TRBD2 as D (7 bases). V dropped 7 bases and J dropped 6 bases, with 16 bases sitting between them. The CDR3 runs to 13 residues. Germline V gene sequence: CDR1 SGHTA, CDR2 FQGNSA. The DNA for the CDR3 is TGTGCCAGCATCGGCGGGGGCGTTGGCGAGCAGTACTTC. Translation: CASIGGGVGEQYF.

This rearrangement joins TRBV5-1 to TRBJ2-7; D gene unclear. V was clipped by 0 bases and J by 2 bases, with 12 bases between them. CDR3 length equals 15 residues. CDR1 SGHRS and CDR2 YFSETQ come from the germline V gene. As DNA, the CDR3 is TGCGCCAGCAGCTTGGACAGATTCAACACCTACGAGCAGTACTTC. This codes for CASSLDRFNTYEQYF.

This clone has a single count. The V and J genes are TRBV4-2 and TRBJ2-2; 7 nucleotides line up with TRBD1. The CDR3 is 15 residues long. The V gene's germline CDR1 is LGHNA and CDR2 YNFKEQ. J gave up 2 bases and V 8 bases, and 8 bases lay outside the gene matches. CDR3: CASGTGDANTGELFF. The DNA of the CDR3 is TGTGCCAGCGGAACAGGGGACGCTAACACCGGGGAGCTGTTTTTT.

The J gene is TRBJ2-2, the V gene TRBV4-1, with unresolved D. This CDR3 is 14 amino acids long. The germline gives CDR1 MGHRA, CDR2 YSYEKL. V lost 4 bases to trimming and J lost 4 bases, with 10 bases between them. The CDR3 spells CASSLWKGTGELFF. As DNA, the CDR3 is TGCGCCAGCAGCCTATGGAAAGGCACCGGGGAGCTGTTTTTT.

The rearrangement uses TRBV4-2 and TRBJ1-6; 7 nucleotides agree with TRBD1. Germline trimming cut 4 bases from V and 10 bases from J; bases unmatched to any gene: 7. In germline, CDR1 is LGHNA, CDR2 YNFKEQ. The CDR3 has 14 amino acids. CDR3 loop: CASSPQGQYSPLHF. The DNA for the CDR3 is TGTGCCAGCAGCCCACAGGGACAGTACTCACCCCTCCACTTT.

The chain employs TRBV9 and TRBJ1-2, with D hard to call. V dropped 3 bases and J dropped 4 bases, with 13 bases sitting between them. Germline-derived CDR1 and CDR2 are SGDLS and YYNGEE. The CDR3 runs to 14 residues. The CDR3 is CASSANEGGYGYTF. The CDR3 DNA reads TGTGCCAGCAGCGCCAATGAGGGTGGCTATGGCTACACCTTC.

The V and J genes are TRBV7-9 and TRBJ1-2; TRBD1 might be the D (6 bases). V was shortened by 8 bases and J by 6 bases, with 22 bases between the two germline ends. Germline V CDR1 and CDR2: SEHNR, FQNEAQ (reference sequence). The CDR3 has 15 residues. The CDR3 protein is CASSPRSTYRDGYTF. DNA of the CDR3: TGTGCCAGCTCCCCCCGGAGCACCTACAGGGATGGCTACACCTTC.

The CDR3 here is CASRLRTREDQPQHF. The CDR3 DNA reads as TGTGCCAGCAGATTACGTACCAGGGAGGATCAGCCCCAGCATTTT. The chain has TRBV6-5 and TRBJ1-5; possibly TRBD1 for D (5 bases). The CDR3 has 15 residues. The germline V and J ends were trimmed by 6 bases and 5 bases, with 17 bases remaining between them. Germline values: CDR1 MNHEY, CDR2 SVGAGI.

CDR3 nucleotide sequence: TGTGCCAGCAGCCAAGGGGGGGTTGGTGAAAAACTGTTTTTT. It yields the protein CASSQGGVGEKLFF. This chain uses TRBV7-8 with TRBJ1-4; possible D gene TRBD1, 6 bases. The germline V gene has CDR1 SGHVS and CDR2 FQNEAQ. This CDR3 contains 14 residues. V was trimmed by 5 bases and J by 7 bases, leaving 14 bases between them.

The V and J genes are TRBV15 and TRBJ2-7, with a tentative D call TRBD2 (6 bases). This CDR3 comprises 15 residues. CDR1 LNHNV and CDR2 YYDKDF come from the germline V gene (reference sequence). The V gene lost 3 bases and the J gene lost 2 bases, with 14 bases spanning the gap. CDR3 nucleotides: TGTGCCACCAGCAGGGCCCGGGACTCGCCCTACGAGCAGTACTTC. Translated: CATSRARDSPYEQYF.

The chain links TRBV5-1 to TRBJ2-7; D remains unclear. The CDR3 consists of 13 residues. Between the trimmed V and J ends, which lost 3 bases and 4 bases, there was a span of 11 bases. Germline CDR1 SGHRS, CDR2 YFSETQ. The CDR3 loop reads CASSYLGSYEQYF. The CDR3 DNA reads TGCGCCAGCAGCTACCTAGGAAGTTACGAGCAGTACTTC.

The genes are TRBV18 and TRBJ1-1, with unresolved D. Deletions cut 3 bases from V and 3 bases from J, with 14 bases between. This CDR3 has 15 residues. The germline gives CDR1 KGHSH, CDR2 LQKENI. The CDR3: CASSPSGFWDTEAFF. CDR3 sequence (DNA): TGTGCCAGCTCACCGTCCGGGTTTTGGGACACTGAAGCTTTCTTT.

This sequence joins TRBV5-4 and TRBJ1-3; D gene unclear. Trimming stripped 2 bases from V and 2 bases from J, with 14 bases between. CDR1 and CDR2 from the germline V gene are SGHNT and YYREEE (reference sequence). The CDR3 loop spans 16 amino acids. The CDR3 nucleotides read TGTGCCAGCAGCTTAGAGCCGGAGACCCCTGGAAACACCATATATTTT. Encoded protein: CASSLEPETPGNTIYF.

The rearrangement joins TRBV29-1 to TRBJ2-5, with D possibly matching TRBD2 (5 bases). This CDR3 spans 15 amino acids. The V end lost 4 bases, the J end lost 2 bases, and 17 bases lay between the germline ends. The germline V gene has CDR1 SQVTM and CDR2 ANQGSEA. Written as DNA, the CDR3 is TGCAGCGTTGTTTTCGCGACGCGCGGGCAAGAGACCCAGTACTTC. It translates to CSVVFATRGQETQYF.

The gene calls are TRBV6-1 and TRBJ2-7; D gene unclear. The CDR3 contains 13 residues. Trimming removed 3 bases at V and 5 bases at J, with 11 bases between. Per the germline V gene, CDR1 is MNHNS and CDR2 is SASEGT. The CDR3 sequence is CASSEQVRNEQYF. The CDR3 DNA follows: TGTGCCAGCAGTGAGCAGGTTAGGAACGAGCAGTACTTC.

This clone has only one observation. V gene TRBV6-1 combines with J gene TRBJ2-7, with unresolved D. Per germline, CDR1 MNHNS and CDR2 SASEGT. The CDR3 contains 15 residues. The V gene lost 2 bases and the J gene lost 3 bases, with 14 bases spanning the gap. The CDR3 sequence is CASSEQWQKHYEQYF. The DNA for the CDR3 is TGTGCCAGCAGTGAACAATGGCAGAAACACTACGAGCAGTACTTC.

This rearrangement joins TRBV7-9 to TRBJ1-1; 9 bases agree with TRBD1. Losses at the gene ends were 6 bases for V and 1 base for J; bases not matched to a gene: 3. This CDR3 has 14 residues. Germline V gives CDR1 SEHNR, CDR2 FQNEAQ (reference sequence). DNA for the CDR3: TGTGCCAGCAGGTGGGGACAGGGGAACACTGAAGCTTTCTTT. Translation gives CASRWGQGNTEAFF.